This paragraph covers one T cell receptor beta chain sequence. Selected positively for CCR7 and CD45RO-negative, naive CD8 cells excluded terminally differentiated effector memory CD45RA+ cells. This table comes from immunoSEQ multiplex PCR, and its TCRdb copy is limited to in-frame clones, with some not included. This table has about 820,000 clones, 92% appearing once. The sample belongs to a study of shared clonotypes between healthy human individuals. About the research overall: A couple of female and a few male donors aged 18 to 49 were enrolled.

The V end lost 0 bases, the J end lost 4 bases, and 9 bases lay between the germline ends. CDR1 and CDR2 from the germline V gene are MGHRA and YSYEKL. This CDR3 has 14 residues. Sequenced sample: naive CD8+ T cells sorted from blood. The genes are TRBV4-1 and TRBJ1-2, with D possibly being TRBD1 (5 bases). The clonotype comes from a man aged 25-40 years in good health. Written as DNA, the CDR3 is TGCGCCAGCAGCCAAGAACGGGGCACCTATGGCTACACCTTC. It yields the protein CASSQERGTYGYTF.